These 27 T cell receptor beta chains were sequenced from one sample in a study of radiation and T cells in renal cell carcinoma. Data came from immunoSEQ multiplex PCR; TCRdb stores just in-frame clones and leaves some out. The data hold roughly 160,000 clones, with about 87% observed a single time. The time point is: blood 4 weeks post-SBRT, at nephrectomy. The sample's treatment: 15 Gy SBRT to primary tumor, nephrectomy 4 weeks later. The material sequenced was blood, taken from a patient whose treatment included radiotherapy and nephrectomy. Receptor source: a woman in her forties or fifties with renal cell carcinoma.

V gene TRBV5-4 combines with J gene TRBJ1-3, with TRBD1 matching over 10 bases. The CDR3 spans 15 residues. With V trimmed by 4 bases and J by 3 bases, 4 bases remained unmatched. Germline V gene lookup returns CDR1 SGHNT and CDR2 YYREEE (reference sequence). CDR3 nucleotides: TGTGCCAGCAGCCCCCGGACAGGGGGTGGAAACACCATATATTTT. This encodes CASSPRTGGGNTIYF.

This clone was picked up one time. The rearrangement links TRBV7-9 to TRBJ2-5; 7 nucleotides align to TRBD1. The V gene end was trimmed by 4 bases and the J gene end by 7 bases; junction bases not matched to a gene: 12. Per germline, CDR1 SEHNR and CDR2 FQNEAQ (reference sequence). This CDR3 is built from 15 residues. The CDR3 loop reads CASSSTRQGEGTQYF. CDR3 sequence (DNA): TGTGCCAGCAGCTCAACCAGACAGGGTGAAGGGACCCAGTACTTC.

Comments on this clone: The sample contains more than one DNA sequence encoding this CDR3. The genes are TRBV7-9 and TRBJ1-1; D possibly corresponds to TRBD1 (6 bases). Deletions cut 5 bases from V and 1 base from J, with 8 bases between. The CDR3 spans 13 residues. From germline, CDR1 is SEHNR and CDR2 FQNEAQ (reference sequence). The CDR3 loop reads CASSLQGNTEAFF. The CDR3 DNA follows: TGTGCCAGCAGCCTACAGGGGAACACTGAAGCTTTCTTT.

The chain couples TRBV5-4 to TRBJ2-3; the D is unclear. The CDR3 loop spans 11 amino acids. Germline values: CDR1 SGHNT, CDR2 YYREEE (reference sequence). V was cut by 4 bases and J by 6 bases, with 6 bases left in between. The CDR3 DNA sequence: TGTGCCAGCAGCCGAGCTGATACGCAGTATTTT. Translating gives CASSRADTQYF.

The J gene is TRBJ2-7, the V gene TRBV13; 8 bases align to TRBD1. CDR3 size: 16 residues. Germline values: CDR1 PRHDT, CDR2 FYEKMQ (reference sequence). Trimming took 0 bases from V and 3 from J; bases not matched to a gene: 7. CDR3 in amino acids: CASSLGMTGDIYEQYF. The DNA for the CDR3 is TGTGCCAGCAGCTTAGGGATGACAGGGGACATCTACGAGCAGTACTTC.

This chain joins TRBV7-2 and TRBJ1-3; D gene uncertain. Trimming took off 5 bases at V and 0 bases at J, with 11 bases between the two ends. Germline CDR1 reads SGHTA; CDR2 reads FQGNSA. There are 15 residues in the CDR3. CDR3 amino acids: CASSPGLGSGNTIYF. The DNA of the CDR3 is TGTGCCAGCAGCCCTGGACTGGGCTCTGGAAACACCATATATTTT.

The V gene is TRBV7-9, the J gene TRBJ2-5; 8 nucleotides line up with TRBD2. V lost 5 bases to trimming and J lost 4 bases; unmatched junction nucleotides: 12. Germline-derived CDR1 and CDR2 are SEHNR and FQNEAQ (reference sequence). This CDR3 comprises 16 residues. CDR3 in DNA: TGTGCCAGCAGCCCCGGGACTAGTCGGATCGGAGAGACCCAGTACTTC. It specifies CASSPGTSRIGETQYF. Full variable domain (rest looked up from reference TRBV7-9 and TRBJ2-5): DTGVSQNPRHKITKRGQNVTFRCDPISEHNRLYWYRQTLGQGPEFLTYFQNEAQLEKSRLLSDRFSAERPKGSFSTLEIQRTEQGDSAMYLCASSPGTSRIGETQYFGPGTRLLVL.

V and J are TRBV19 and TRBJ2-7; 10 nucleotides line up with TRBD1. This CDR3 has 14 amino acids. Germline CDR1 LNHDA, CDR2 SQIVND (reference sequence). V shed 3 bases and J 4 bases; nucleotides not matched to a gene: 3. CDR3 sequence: CASSMMGQGYEQYF. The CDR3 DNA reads TGTGCCAGTAGTATGATGGGACAGGGGTACGAGCAGTACTTC. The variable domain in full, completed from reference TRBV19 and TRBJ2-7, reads DGGITQSPKYLFRKEGQNVTLSCEQNLNHDAMYWYRQDPGQGLRLIYYSQIVNDFQKGDIAEGYSVSREKKESFPLTVTSAQKNPTAFYLCASSMMGQGYEQYFGPGTRLTVT.

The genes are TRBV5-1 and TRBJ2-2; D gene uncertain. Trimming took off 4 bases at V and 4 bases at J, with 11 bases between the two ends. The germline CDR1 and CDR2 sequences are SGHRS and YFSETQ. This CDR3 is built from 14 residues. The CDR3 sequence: CASSPADPTGELFF. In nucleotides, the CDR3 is TGCGCCAGCAGCCCGGCCGACCCCACCGGGGAGCTGTTTTTT. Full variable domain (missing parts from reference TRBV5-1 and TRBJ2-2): KAGVTQTPRYLIKTRGQQVTLSCSPISGHRSVSWYQQTPGQGLQFLFEYFSETQRNKGNFPGRFSGRQFSNSRSEMNVSTLELGDSALYLCASSPADPTGELFFGEGSRLTVL.

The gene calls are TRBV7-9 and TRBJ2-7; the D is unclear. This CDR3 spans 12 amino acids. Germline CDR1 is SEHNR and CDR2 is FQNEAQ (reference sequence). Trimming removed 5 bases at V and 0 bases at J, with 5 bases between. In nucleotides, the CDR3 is TGTGCCAGCAGCCCCAACTCCTACGAGCAGTACTTC. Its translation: CASSPNSYEQYF.

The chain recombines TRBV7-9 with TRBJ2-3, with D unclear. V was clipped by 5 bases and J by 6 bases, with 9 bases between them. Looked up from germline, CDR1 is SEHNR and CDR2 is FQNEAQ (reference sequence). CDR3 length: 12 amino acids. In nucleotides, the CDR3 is TGTGCCAGCAGCCGTCGCTGGGATACGCAGTATTTT. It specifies CASSRRWDTQYF.

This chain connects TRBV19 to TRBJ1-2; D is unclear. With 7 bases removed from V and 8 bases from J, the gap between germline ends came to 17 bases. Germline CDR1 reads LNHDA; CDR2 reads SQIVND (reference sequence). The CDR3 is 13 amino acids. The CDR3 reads CASTSFLVRGYTF. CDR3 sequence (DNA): TGTGCCAGTACCTCCTTCCTTGTGAGGGGCTACACCTTC.

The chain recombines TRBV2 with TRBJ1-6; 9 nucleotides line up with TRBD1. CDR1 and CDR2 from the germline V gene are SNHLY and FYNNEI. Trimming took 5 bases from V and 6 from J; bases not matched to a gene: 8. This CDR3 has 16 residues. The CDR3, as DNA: TGTGCCAGCAGTACCGCGGACAGGGGAGGTAATTCACCCCTCCACTTT. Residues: CASSTADRGGNSPLHF.

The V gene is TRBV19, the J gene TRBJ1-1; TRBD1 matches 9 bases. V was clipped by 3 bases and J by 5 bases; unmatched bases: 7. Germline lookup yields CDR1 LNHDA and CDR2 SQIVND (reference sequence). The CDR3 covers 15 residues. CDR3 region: CASSIEGQGWTEAFF. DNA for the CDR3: TGTGCCAGTAGTATCGAAGGACAGGGGTGGACTGAAGCTTTCTTT.

This CDR3 reads CASSQMTSGGPYNEQFF. The DNA for the CDR3 is TGCGCCAGCAGCCAGATGACTAGCGGGGGGCCGTACAATGAGCAGTTCTTC. This chain links TRBV4-3 with TRBJ2-1, with TRBD2 identical over 13 bases. Trimming at V came to 3 bases and at J to 4 bases, leaving 6 bases not matched to a gene. The CDR3 is 17 residues long. CDR1 and CDR2 (germline): LGHNA, YSLEER.

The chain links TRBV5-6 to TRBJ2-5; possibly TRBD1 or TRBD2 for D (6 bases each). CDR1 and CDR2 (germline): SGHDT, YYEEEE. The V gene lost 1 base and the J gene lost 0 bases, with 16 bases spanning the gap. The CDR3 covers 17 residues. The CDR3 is CASSLWGAVMYQETQYF. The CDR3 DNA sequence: TGTGCCAGCAGCTTGTGGGGGGCCGTAATGTACCAAGAGACCCAGTACTTC.

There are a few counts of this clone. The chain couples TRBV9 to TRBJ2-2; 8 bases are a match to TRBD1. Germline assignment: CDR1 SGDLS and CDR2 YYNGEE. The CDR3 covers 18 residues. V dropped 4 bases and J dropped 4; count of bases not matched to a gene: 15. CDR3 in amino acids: CASSPTPQGVGRTGELFF. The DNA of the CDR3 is TGTGCCAGCAGCCCGACCCCACAGGGGGTCGGTCGCACCGGGGAGCTGTTTTTT.

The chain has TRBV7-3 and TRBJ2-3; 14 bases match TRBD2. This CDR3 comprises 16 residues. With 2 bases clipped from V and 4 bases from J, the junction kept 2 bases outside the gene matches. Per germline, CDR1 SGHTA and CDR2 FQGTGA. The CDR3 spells CASSLGLAGGSDTQYF. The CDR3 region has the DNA TGTGCCAGCAGCTTAGGACTAGCGGGGGGTTCAGATACGCAGTATTTT.

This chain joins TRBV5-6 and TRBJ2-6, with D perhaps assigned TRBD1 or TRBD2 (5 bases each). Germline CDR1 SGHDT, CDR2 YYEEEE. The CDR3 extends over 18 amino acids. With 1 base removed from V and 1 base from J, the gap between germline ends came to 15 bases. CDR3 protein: CASSLRGDPGSGANVLTF. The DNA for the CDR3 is TGTGCCAGCAGCTTGAGGGGAGACCCTGGTTCTGGGGCCAACGTCCTGACTTTC.

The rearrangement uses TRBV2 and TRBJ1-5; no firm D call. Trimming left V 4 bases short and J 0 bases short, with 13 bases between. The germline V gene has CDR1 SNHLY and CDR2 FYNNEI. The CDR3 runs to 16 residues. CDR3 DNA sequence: TGTGCCAGCAGTGCGGCCGGGTTTTATAGCAATCAGCCCCAGCATTTT. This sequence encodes CASSAAGFYSNQPQHF.

The CDR3 region is CSVGNTEAFF. The CDR3 DNA follows: TGCAGCGTTGGGAACACTGAAGCTTTCTTT. The rearrangement joins TRBV29-1 to TRBJ1-1; the D is unclear. Germline CDR1 SQVTM, CDR2 ANQGSEA. CDR3 size: 10 residues. Between the trimmed V and J ends, which lost 4 bases and 1 base, there was a span of 1 base. The full variable domain, with the rest looked up from reference TRBV29-1 and TRBJ1-1, is SAVISQKPSRDICQRGTSLTIQCQVDSQVTMMFWYRQQPGQSLTLIATANQGSEATYESGFVIDKFPISRPNLTFSTLTVSNMSPEDSSIYLCSVGNTEAFFGQGTRLTVV.

CDR3 coding DNA: TGTGCCAGTACCCCGCAGGACAGGGGTGAATATGGCTACACCTTC. The encoded protein is CASTPQDRGEYGYTF. V and J are TRBV19 and TRBJ1-2; 9 bases align to TRBD1. J lost 5 bases, V lost 7 bases, and 11 bases had no gene match. Germline assignment: CDR1 LNHDA and CDR2 SQIVND (reference sequence). This CDR3 has 15 residues.

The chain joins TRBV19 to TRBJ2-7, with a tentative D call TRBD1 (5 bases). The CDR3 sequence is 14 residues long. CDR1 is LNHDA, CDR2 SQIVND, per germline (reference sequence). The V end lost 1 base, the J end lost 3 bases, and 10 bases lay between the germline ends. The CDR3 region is CASSIAPQGYEQYF. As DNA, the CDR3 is TGTGCCAGTAGTATAGCTCCGCAGGGCTACGAGCAGTACTTC.

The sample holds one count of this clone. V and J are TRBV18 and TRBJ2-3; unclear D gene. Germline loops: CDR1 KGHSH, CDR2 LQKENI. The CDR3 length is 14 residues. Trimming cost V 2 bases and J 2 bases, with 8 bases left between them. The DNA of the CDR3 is TGTGCCAGCTCACCAAGGCAGACCACAGATACGCAGTATTTT. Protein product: CASSPRQTTDTQYF.

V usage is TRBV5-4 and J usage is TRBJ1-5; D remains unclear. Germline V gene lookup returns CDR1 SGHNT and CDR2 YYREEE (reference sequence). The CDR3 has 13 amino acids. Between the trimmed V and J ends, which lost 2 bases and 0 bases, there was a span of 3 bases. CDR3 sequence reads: CASSFDSNQPQHF. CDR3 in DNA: TGTGCCAGCAGCTTTGATAGCAATCAGCCCCAGCATTTT.

CDR3 in DNA: TGTGCCAGTAGTCCCCGGCCCCAGGGGACTGAAGCTTTCTTT. Protein product: CASSPRPQGTEAFF. The chain recombines TRBV19 with TRBJ1-1, with D possibly TRBD1 on 6 matching bases. Deletions cut 5 bases from V and 5 bases from J, with 15 bases between. This CDR3 spans 14 amino acids. From germline, CDR1 is LNHDA and CDR2 SQIVND (reference sequence).

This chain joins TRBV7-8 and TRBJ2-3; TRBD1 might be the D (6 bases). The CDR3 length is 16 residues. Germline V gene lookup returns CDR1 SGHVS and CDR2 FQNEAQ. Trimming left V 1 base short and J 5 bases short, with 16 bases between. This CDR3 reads CASSLGGLGGRDTQYF. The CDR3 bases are TGTGCCAGCAGCTTAGGAGGGCTAGGGGGTCGAGATACGCAGTATTTT.